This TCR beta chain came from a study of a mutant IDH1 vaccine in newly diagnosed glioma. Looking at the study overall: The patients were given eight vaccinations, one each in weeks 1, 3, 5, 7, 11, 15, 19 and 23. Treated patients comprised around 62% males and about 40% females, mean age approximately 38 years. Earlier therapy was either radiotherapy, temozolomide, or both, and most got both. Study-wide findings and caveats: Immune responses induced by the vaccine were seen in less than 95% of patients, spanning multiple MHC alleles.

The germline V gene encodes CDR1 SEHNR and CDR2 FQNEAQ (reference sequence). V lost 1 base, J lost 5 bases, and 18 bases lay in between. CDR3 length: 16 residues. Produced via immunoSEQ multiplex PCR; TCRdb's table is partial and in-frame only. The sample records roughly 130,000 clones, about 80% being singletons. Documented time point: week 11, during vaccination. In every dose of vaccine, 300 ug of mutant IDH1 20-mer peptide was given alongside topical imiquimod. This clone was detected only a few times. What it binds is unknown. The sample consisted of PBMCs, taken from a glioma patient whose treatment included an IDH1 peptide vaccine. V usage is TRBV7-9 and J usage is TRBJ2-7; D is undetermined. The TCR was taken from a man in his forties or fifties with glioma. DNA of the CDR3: TGTGCCAGCAGCTTAGGGCAGAGGAGCTTGGACGACGAGCAGTACTTC. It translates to CASSLGQRSLDDEQYF. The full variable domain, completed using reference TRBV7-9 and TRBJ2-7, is DTGVSQNPRHKITKRGQNVTFRCDPISEHNRLYWYRQTLGQGPEFLTYFQNEAQLEKSRLLSDRFSAERPKGSFSTLEIQRTEQGDSAMYLCASSLGQRSLDDEQYFGPGTRLTVT.